This T cell receptor (beta chain) was captured by sequencing in a study of identical twins. Comments on this clonotype: What it binds is not known.

Findings and limits, study-wide: The same donors were not followed; conclusions instead depended on cross-sectional statistical analysis.

V lost 5 bases and J 6 bases, leaving 15 bases between the germline ends. CDR1 is SGHRS, CDR2 YFSETQ, per germline. The CDR3 is 15 amino acids. TCRdb reanalysed the 5' RACE reads using MiXCR and keeps one entry per CDR3 protein. This table has more than 400,000 distinct CDR3 sequences, around 15% appearing once. These sequences were also reported in another study, on yellow fever vaccine responses in identical twins.

This TCR was sampled from a woman aged 18-29 years in good health. The rearrangement links TRBV5-1 to TRBJ1-6; TRBD1 is a possible D gene (5 bases). The sequenced material came from CD4+ T cells sorted from blood. The CDR3 bases are TGCGCCAGCAGTCCGGGCGGGGCTGGTAATTCACCCCTCCACTTT. Translation gives CASSPGGAGNSPLHF.